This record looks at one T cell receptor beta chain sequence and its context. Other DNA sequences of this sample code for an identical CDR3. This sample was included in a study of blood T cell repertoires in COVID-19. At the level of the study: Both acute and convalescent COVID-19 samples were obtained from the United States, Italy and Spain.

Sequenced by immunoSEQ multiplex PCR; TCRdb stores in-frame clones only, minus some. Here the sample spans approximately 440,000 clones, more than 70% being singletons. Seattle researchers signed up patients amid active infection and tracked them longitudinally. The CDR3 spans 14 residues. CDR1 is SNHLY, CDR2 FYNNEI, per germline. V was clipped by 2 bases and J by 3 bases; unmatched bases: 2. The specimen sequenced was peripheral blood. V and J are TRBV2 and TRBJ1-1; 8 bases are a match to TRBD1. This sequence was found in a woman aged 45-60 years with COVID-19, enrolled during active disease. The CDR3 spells CASSEQGADTEAFF. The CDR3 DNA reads TGTGCCAGCAGTGAACAGGGGGCTGACACTGAAGCTTTCTTT.